Below, 30 T cell receptor beta chains from the same sample are listed, as sequenced in a study of response to subunit inactivated influenza vaccine. TCRdb used MiXCR to reprocess the RT-PCR reads, holding one entry per CDR3 protein. The sample has about 500,000 distinct CDR3 sequences; 16% are singletons. The sample consisted of CD4+ T cells sorted from PBMCs, taken less than 30 months after vaccination. The receptors stem from a man between 50 and 75 years old who received an inactivated influenza vaccine.

This clonotype was detected only a few times. The rearrangement links TRBV11-2 to TRBJ2-3; possible D gene TRBD2, 6 bases. CDR1 and CDR2 from the germline V gene are SGHAT and FQNNGV. Trimming took 2 bases from V and 9 from J, leaving 21 bases between them. The length of the CDR3 is 16 residues. CDR3 residues: CASSLSVGRGRGTQYF. The CDR3 region has the DNA TGTGCCAGCAGCTTATCGGTTGGGCGAGGGCGGGGAACGCAGTATTTT.

This rearrangement joins TRBV20-1 to TRBJ2-1, with 7 bases that match TRBD2. The CDR3 runs to 14 residues. The junction had 7 bases not matched to a gene; V was cut back by 3 bases and J by 5 bases. Per germline, CDR1 DFQATT and CDR2 SNEGSKA (reference sequence). The CDR3 region is CSASKTSTNNEQFF. The CDR3 coding sequence is TGCAGTGCTAGCAAGACTAGCACCAACAATGAGCAGTTCTTC.

The V gene is TRBV7-8, the J gene TRBJ2-7; D may be TRBD1 (6 bases). V was cut by 5 bases and J by 0 bases, with 14 bases left in between. Germline V gene data show CDR1 as SGHVS and CDR2 as FQNEAQ. The CDR3 totals 15 residues. CDR3 residues: CASSVSDSPSYEQYF. CDR3 DNA sequence: TGTGCCAGCAGCGTATCGGACAGTCCCTCCTACGAGCAGTACTTC.

This clonotype occurred many times. The chain uses TRBV29-1 and TRBJ2-7; 10 bases match TRBD1. Trimming cost V 5 bases and J 2 bases; bases outside gene matches: 3. This CDR3 has 13 amino acids. Germline V lookup: CDR1 SQVTM, CDR2 ANQGSEA. The CDR3 loop reads CSVLGQGAYEQYF. CDR3 DNA sequence: TGCAGCGTTCTCGGACAGGGGGCCTACGAGCAGTACTTC.

This clonotype was found a few times. V usage is TRBV6-1 and J usage is TRBJ1-3, with a tentative D call TRBD1 (6 bases). The V gene lost 6 bases and the J gene lost 4 bases, with 19 bases spanning the gap. The CDR3 is made up of 16 amino acids. Germline V gives CDR1 MNHNS, CDR2 SASEGT. CDR3 region: CASSSTGSSSGNTIYF. CDR3 in DNA: TGTGCCAGCAGCTCCACAGGGTCCTCTTCCGGAAACACCATATATTTT.

V gene TRBV20-1 combines with J gene TRBJ1-1; D is ambiguous. The V end was cut by 5 bases, the J end by 7 bases, with 11 bases between. CDR1 and CDR2 from the germline V gene are DFQATT and SNEGSKA (reference sequence). The CDR3 length is 11 residues. For the CDR3, the DNA is TGCAGTGCTCGGGAGCTCAGTGAAGCTTTCTTT. This codes for CSARELSEAFF.

This clonotype was detected a few times. The chain joins TRBV12-3 or TRBV12-4 to TRBJ2-1; D gene unclear. Trimming removed 3 bases from V and 0 bases from J, with 12 bases in between. This CDR3 is 16 amino acids long. The CDR3 loop is CASSFKGWGSYNEQFF. Written as DNA, the CDR3 is TGTGCCAGCAGTTTTAAGGGTTGGGGCTCCTACAATGAGCAGTTCTTC.

The V and J genes are TRBV20-1 and TRBJ2-3; tentatively, D is TRBD1 or TRBD2 (5 bases each). CDR1 is DFQATT, CDR2 SNEGSKA, per germline (reference sequence). CDR3 size: 18 residues. Trimming took 2 bases from V and 6 from J, leaving 27 bases between them. CDR3 bases: TGCAGTGCTAGACCACAGCACCGGGACCGATGGGGTGTTGATACGCAGTATTTT. It is translated as CSARPQHRDRWGVDTQYF.

The chain employs TRBV24-1 and TRBJ2-5; 7 positions match TRBD1. After removal of 9 bases from V and 0 bases from J, the junction contained 9 bases not matched to a gene. There are 15 residues in the CDR3. CDR1 KGHDR and CDR2 SFDVKD come from the germline V gene. CDR3 loop: CATGPSGQHQETQYF. CDR3 nucleotide sequence: TGTGCCACCGGCCCGTCGGGACAGCACCAAGAGACCCAGTACTTC.

At least ten counts were recorded for this clonotype. This chain connects TRBV5-1 to TRBJ2-5; a possible D gene is TRBD2 (6 bases). The CDR3 consists of 13 residues. The germline V gene encodes CDR1 SGHRS and CDR2 YFSETQ. V lost 5 bases, J lost 2 bases, and 10 bases lay in between. The CDR3 sequence is CASREGFQETQYF. The CDR3 DNA sequence: TGCGCCAGCAGGGAGGGTTTTCAAGAGACCCAGTACTTC.

A few counts support this clonotype. The chain is built from TRBV4-1 and TRBJ1-4; 7 bases line up with TRBD1. Unmatched junction bases numbered 11, after V lost 5 bases and J lost 5 bases. Germline CDR1 is MGHRA and CDR2 is YSYEKL. The CDR3 is made up of 16 amino acids. CDR3 residues: CASSAQPGQSNEKLFF. DNA of the CDR3: TGCGCCAGCAGCGCTCAACCGGGACAGTCAAATGAAAAACTGTTTTTT.

This clonotype has only a few counts. This sequence joins TRBV2 and TRBJ2-7; the D is unclear. This CDR3 region has 13 residues. Trimming removed 6 bases at V and 6 bases at J, with 15 bases between. The V gene's germline CDR1 is SNHLY and CDR2 FYNNEI. In DNA, the CDR3 is TGTGCCAGCAGCGCAAACACAAAAGCCGAGCAGTACTTC. It encodes CASSANTKAEQYF.

The chain is built from TRBV28 and TRBJ2-1; maybe TRBD2 (5 bases). The germline V gene has CDR1 MDHEN and CDR2 SYDVKM. The CDR3 length is 15 residues. V was shortened by 5 bases and J by 7 bases, with 18 bases between the two germline ends. The CDR3 nucleotides read TGTGCCAGCAGTCCTCTAGGATCTGAGCGGAATGAGCAGTTCTTC. Amino acids: CASSPLGSERNEQFF.

V gene TRBV5-6 combines with J gene TRBJ2-5, with 8 bases aligning to TRBD1. This CDR3 has 14 residues. The junction had 5 bases not matched to a gene; V was cut back by 4 bases and J by 3 bases. Per germline, CDR1 SGHDT and CDR2 YYEEEE. CDR3 residues: CASSKVGQEETQYF. CDR3 nucleotide sequence: TGTGCCAGCAGCAAAGTGGGACAGGAAGAGACCCAGTACTTC.

The CDR3 loop is CASSARLAGGGDTQYF. CDR3 DNA sequence: TGTGCCAGCAGCGCAAGACTAGCGGGAGGAGGAGATACGCAGTATTTT. This chain uses TRBV9 with TRBJ2-3, with 13 bases lining up with TRBD2. The V segment lost 3 bases and the J segment 5 bases; nucleotides outside the gene matches: 6. The CDR3 is 16 amino acids. The V gene's germline CDR1 is SGDLS and CDR2 YYNGEE.

CDR3 sequence: CSARDRMSSYEQYF. The CDR3 coding sequence is TGCAGTGCTAGAGATCGTATGAGCTCCTACGAGCAGTACTTC. V is TRBV20-1 and J is TRBJ2-7; no clear D. The CDR3 runs to 14 residues. Germline assignment: CDR1 DFQATT and CDR2 SNEGSKA (reference sequence). V gave up 0 bases and J gave up 0 bases, with 9 bases separating them.

This clonotype was seen a handful of times. The chain recombines TRBV6-2 or TRBV6-3 with TRBJ2-5; D gene ambiguous. Trimming took off 7 bases at V and 1 base at J, with 13 bases between the two ends. This CDR3 region has 14 residues. Germline V gene data show CDR1 as MNHEY and CDR2 as SVGEGT. The DNA of the CDR3 is TGTGCCAGCATTAAAAGTAGCTTCCAAGAGACCCAGTACTTC. Translated, it gives CASIKSSFQETQYF.

This clonotype was detected only a few times. The chain recombines TRBV4-3 with TRBJ1-1; D uncertain. This CDR3 has 13 amino acids. Trimming stripped 1 base from V and 7 bases from J, with 10 bases between. In germline, CDR1 is LGHNA, CDR2 YSLEER. The CDR3 here is CASSQVGSVEAFF. Written as DNA, the CDR3 is TGCGCCAGCAGCCAAGTCGGGTCCGTTGAAGCTTTCTTT.

A few counts support this clonotype. This chain joins TRBV27 and TRBJ1-2; D is possibly TRBD1 (6 bases). Germline loops: CDR1 MNHEY, CDR2 SMNVEV (reference sequence). The CDR3 length is 13 residues. V was clipped by 6 bases and J by 10 bases, with 18 bases between them. CDR3 region: CASRHKISGAYTF. Written as DNA, the CDR3 is TGTGCCAGCAGACATAAAATTTCAGGGGCCTACACCTTC.

The rearrangement joins TRBV15 to TRBJ2-1; the D call may be TRBD1 or TRBD2 (5 bases each). The V end was cut by 1 base, the J end by 8 bases, with 15 bases between. Germline V gene sequence: CDR1 LNHNV, CDR2 YYDKDF (reference sequence). The length of the CDR3 is 15 residues. CDR3 sequence (DNA): TGTGCCACCAGCAGAGGCCGGACCCGGGGCGATGAGCAGTTCTTC. It is translated as CATSRGRTRGDEQFF.

This chain joins TRBV5-1 and TRBJ2-2, with D possibly TRBD2 on 5 matching bases. The CDR3 covers 15 residues. V was pared by 3 bases and J by 4 bases, with 13 bases between. Germline V lookup: CDR1 SGHRS, CDR2 YFSETQ. The CDR3 region has the DNA TGCGCCAGCAGCTCACTAGATCAGGCCACCGGGGAGCTGTTTTTT. This codes for CASSSLDQATGELFF.

This clonotype has only a few counts. This chain joins TRBV9 and TRBJ2-1, with TRBD2 identical over 7 bases. In germline, CDR1 is SGDLS, CDR2 YYNGEE. The junction had 5 bases not matched to a gene; V was cut back by 7 bases and J by 7 bases. The CDR3 runs to 12 residues. The CDR3 protein is CASGGGVNEQFF. CDR3 bases: TGTGCCAGCGGGGGGGGAGTTAATGAGCAGTTCTTC.

The gene calls are TRBV5-4 and TRBJ2-6, with D perhaps TRBD1 or TRBD2 (5 bases each). V was clipped by 0 bases and J by 0 bases, with 10 bases between them. This CDR3 has 17 amino acids. The germline V gene has CDR1 SGHNT and CDR2 YYREEE (reference sequence). The CDR3 reads CASSLASRGSGANVLTF. For the CDR3, the DNA is TGTGCCAGCAGCTTGGCCTCGAGGGGCTCTGGGGCCAACGTCCTGACTTTC.

A few counts support this clonotype. This chain links TRBV20-1 with TRBJ1-2, with D hard to call. The V gene lost 3 bases and the J gene lost 10 bases, with 21 bases spanning the gap. The CDR3 extends over 14 amino acids. Per germline, CDR1 DFQATT and CDR2 SNEGSKA (reference sequence). The CDR3 coding sequence is TGCAGTGCTAGGAGCCTTCCCGGCAGCCCGGACTACACCTTC. Translating it yields CSARSLPGSPDYTF.

This clonotype was recorded many times. V gene TRBV18 combines with J gene TRBJ2-2; D is uncertain. The CDR3 consists of 14 residues. Germline V gene lookup returns CDR1 KGHSH and CDR2 LQKENI. Trimming took off 2 bases at V and 0 bases at J, with 4 bases between the two ends. In DNA, the CDR3 is TGTGCCAGCTCACCAAAAGCGAACACCGGGGAGCTGTTTTTT. Its protein product is CASSPKANTGELFF.

The chain uses TRBV29-1 and TRBJ2-1; TRBD1 is a possible D gene (5 bases). Germline lookup yields CDR1 SQVTM and CDR2 ANQGSEA. This CDR3 has 14 residues. The germline V and J ends were trimmed by 1 base and 6 bases, with 13 bases remaining between them. The CDR3 reads CSVEVAGIFNEQFF. Written as DNA, the CDR3 is TGCAGCGTTGAAGTGGCAGGGATTTTCAATGAGCAGTTCTTC.

This clonotype was counted a few times. The chain links TRBV20-1 to TRBJ2-2; 7 bases fit TRBD1. The junction had 6 bases not matched to a gene; V was cut back by 5 bases and J by 0 bases. Germline lookup yields CDR1 DFQATT and CDR2 SNEGSKA (reference sequence). The CDR3 has 15 amino acids. CDR3 protein: CSAPGQVPNTGELFF. In DNA, the CDR3 is TGCAGTGCTCCCGGACAGGTACCGAACACCGGGGAGCTGTTTTTT.

This clonotype came up many times. This chain joins TRBV20-1 and TRBJ1-1, with unresolved D. Per germline, CDR1 DFQATT and CDR2 SNEGSKA (reference sequence). The ends were cut back, 8 bases at V and 3 bases at J, with 16 bases in the middle. This CDR3 is built from 13 residues. The CDR3 region is CSQVQGQHTEAFF. In DNA, the CDR3 is TGCAGTCAGGTACAAGGGCAGCACACTGAAGCTTTCTTT.

This clonotype came up many times. The chain joins TRBV5-1 to TRBJ1-2, with 7 bases identical to TRBD1. This CDR3 is built from 13 residues. Trimming removed 0 bases from V and 6 bases from J; junction bases left unmatched: 2. Germline V CDR1 and CDR2: SGHRS, YFSETQ. CDR3: CASSLGQGHGYTF. CDR3 nucleotide sequence: TGCGCCAGCAGCTTGGGACAGGGCCATGGCTACACCTTC.

This clonotype appeared many times. This chain joins TRBV11-2 and TRBJ2-7, with 10 positions matching TRBD2. This CDR3 is 15 amino acids long. The germline CDR1 and CDR2 sequences are SGHAT and FQNNGV. The V gene end was trimmed by 5 bases and the J gene end by 9 bases; junction bases not matched to a gene: 13. DNA of the CDR3: TGTGCCAGCAGCACCGCTAGCGGGGGTTCTACGCCGCAGTACTTC. Amino acid sequence: CASSTASGGSTPQYF.